The clone carrying this TCR beta chain was picked up many times. Diagnoses were made from clinical symptoms, serum measures (thyroxine and TRAb), thyroid ultrasound and orbital computed tomography. Amplification yielded TCR beta CDR3 regions, with RNA transcripts as the source. HTBI primers were the set used in a first-round RT-PCR of the TCR CDR3. In TCRdb, the multiplex PCR reads were re-called with MiXCR into one record per CDR3 protein. Among a few hundred thousand distinct CDR3 sequences listed, just over 45% were seen once. The data originate from a study of T cells in Graves' hyperthyroidism and ophthalmopathy. This CDR3 spans 13 amino acids. CDR1 and CDR2 (germline): SGHVS, FQNEAQ. V was trimmed by 5 bases and J by 3 bases, leaving 10 bases between them.

Sequenced: peripheral blood or thyroid tissue (not recorded which). The chain carries TRBV7-8 and TRBJ1-2, with unresolved D. This TCR was recovered from a woman aged 18 to 35 with Graves' hyperthyroidism. CDR3 loop: CASSLREDYGYTF. CDR3 DNA: TGTGCCAGCAGCCTCCGAGAGGACTATGGCTACACCTTC.